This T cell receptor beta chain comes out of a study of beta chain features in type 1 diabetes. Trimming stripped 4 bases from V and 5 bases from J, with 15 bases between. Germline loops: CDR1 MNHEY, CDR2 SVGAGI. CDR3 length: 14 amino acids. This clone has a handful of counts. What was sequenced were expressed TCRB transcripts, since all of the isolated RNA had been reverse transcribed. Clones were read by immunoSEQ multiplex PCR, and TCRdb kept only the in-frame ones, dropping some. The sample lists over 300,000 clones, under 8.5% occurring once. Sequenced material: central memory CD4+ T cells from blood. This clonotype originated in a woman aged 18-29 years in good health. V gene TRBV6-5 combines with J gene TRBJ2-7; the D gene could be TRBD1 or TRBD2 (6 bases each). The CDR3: CASSWTPRGDEQYF. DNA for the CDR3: TGTGCCAGCAGTTGGACTCCTAGGGGGGACGAGCAGTACTTC.